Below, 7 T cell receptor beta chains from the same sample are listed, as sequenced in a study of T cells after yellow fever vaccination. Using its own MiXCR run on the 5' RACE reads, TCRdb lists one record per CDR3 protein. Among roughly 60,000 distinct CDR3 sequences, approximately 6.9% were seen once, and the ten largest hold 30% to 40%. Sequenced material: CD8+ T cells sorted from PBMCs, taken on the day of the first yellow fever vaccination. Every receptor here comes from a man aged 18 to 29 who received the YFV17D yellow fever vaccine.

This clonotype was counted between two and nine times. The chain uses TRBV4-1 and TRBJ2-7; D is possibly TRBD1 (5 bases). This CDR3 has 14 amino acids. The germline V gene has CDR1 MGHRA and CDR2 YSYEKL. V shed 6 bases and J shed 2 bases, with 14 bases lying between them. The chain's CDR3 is CASSLTQVAYEQYF. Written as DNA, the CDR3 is TGCGCCAGCAGTCTCACACAGGTGGCCTACGAGCAGTACTTC.

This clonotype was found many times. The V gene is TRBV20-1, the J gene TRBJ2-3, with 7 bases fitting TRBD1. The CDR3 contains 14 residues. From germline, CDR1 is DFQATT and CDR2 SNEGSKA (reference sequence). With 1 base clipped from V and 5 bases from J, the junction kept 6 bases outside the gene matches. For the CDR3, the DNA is TGCAGTGCTAGAGTCGACAGGGAAGGAGATACGCAGTATTTT. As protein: CSARVDREGDTQYF.

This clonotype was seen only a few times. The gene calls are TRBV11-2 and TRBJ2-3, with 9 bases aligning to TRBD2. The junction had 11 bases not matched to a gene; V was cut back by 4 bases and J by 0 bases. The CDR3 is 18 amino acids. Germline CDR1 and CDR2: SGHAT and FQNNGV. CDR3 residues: CASSSPRRGGTSTDTQYF. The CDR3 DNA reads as TGTGCCAGCAGCTCCCCTCGGCGGGGGGGGACTAGCACAGATACGCAGTATTTT.

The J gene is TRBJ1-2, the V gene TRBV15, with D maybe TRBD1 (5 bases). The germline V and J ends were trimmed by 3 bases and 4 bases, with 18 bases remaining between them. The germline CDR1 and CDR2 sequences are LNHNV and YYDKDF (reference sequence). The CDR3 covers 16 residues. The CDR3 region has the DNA TGTGCCACCAGCAGTGGGAGACAGCTTATATCCTATGGCTACACCTTC. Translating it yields CATSSGRQLISYGYTF.

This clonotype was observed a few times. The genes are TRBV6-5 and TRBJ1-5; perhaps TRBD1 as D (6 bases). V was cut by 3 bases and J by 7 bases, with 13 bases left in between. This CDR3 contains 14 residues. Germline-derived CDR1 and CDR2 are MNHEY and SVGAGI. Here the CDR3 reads CASSYGGSGQPQHF. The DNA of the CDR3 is TGTGCCAGCAGTTATGGGGGCTCGGGACAGCCCCAGCATTTT.

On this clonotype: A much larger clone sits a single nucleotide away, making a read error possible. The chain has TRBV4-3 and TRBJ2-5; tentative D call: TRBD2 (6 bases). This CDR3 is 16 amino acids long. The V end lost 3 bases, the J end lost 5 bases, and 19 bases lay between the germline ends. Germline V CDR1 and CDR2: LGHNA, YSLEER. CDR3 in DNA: TGCGCCAGCAGCCAGTCACGGGACTCACAGAGGGAGACCCAGTACTTC. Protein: CASSQSRDSQRETQYF.

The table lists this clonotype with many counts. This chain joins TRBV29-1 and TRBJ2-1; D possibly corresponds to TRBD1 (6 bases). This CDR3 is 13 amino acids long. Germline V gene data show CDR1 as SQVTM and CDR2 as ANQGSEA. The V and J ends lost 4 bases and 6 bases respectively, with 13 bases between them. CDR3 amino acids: CSVGQALRNEQFF. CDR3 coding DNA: TGCAGCGTTGGACAGGCTCTCCGCAATGAGCAGTTCTTC.